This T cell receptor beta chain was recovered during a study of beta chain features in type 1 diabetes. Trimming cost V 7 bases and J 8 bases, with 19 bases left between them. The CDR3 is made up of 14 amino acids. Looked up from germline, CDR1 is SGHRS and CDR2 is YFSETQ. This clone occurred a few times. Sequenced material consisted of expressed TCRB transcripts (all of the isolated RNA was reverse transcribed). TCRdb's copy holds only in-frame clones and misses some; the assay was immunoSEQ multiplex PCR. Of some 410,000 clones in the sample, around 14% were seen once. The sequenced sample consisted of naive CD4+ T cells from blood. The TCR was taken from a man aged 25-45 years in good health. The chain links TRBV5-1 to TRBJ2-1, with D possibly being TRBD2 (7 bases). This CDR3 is CASSGGDKRDEQFF. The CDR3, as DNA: TGCGCCAGCTCGGGGGGCGATAAACGGGATGAGCAGTTCTTC.